Listed here are 6 T cell receptor beta chains from one sample, sequenced in a study of cytomegalovirus exposure and HLA in healthy donors. Primers for the PCR totalled 60 Vbeta and 13 Jbeta. The method was immunoSEQ multiplex PCR; TCRdb's version includes in-frame clones alone and lacks a portion of them. The data hold some 140,000 clones, with roughly 71% observed a single time. The specimen sequenced was PBMCs. The receptors come from a woman in her thirties or forties in good health and CMV-seronegative.

The chain recombines TRBV6-4 with TRBJ1-2; D unresolved. The CDR3 is 13 amino acids. Trimming took off 3 bases at V and 7 bases at J, with 12 bases between the two ends. Germline V gives CDR1 MRHNA, CDR2 SNTAGT. The CDR3 region has the DNA TGTGCCAGCAGTGAGGCGGCGCGGGGTGGCTACACCTTC. It codes for CASSEAARGGYTF.

The CDR3 coding sequence is TGTGCCAGCTCACCACGAAGTCAGTTGAACACTGAAGCTTTCTTT. Its translation: CASSPRSQLNTEAFF. The chain is built from TRBV18 and TRBJ1-1, with unresolved D. Germline V gives CDR1 KGHSH, CDR2 LQKENI. The CDR3 consists of 15 residues. The V end lost 1 base, the J end lost 0 bases, and 9 bases lay between the germline ends.

V is TRBV4-1 and J is TRBJ2-2, with D perhaps TRBD2 (7 bases). V lost 4 bases, J lost 2 bases, and 17 bases lay in between. The length of the CDR3 is 17 residues. Germline CDR1 is MGHRA and CDR2 is YSYEKL. Here the CDR3 reads CASSRGGAGANTGELFF. The CDR3 DNA sequence: TGCGCCAGCAGCCGGGGGGGGGCGGGGGCAAACACCGGGGAGCTGTTTTTT.

The CDR3 bases are TGCGCCAGCAGCCAAGAGTACAGGGCCGGCGGTGGCTACACCTTC. Its protein is CASSQEYRAGGGYTF. This chain connects TRBV4-3 to TRBJ1-2, with D possibly TRBD1 on 6 matching bases. Germline V gene data show CDR1 as LGHNA and CDR2 as YSLEER. The ends were cut back, 0 bases at V and 7 bases at J, with 15 bases in the middle. The CDR3 is 15 residues long.

The V call is TRBV7-6, the J call TRBJ1-5; 10 bases are a match to TRBD1. Germline lookup yields CDR1 SGHVS and CDR2 FNYEAQ. V was clipped by 5 bases and J by 1 base; unmatched bases: 5. This CDR3 is 16 amino acids long. The CDR3 protein is CASSPRQGASNQPQHF. The CDR3 DNA reads TGTGCCAGCAGCCCGAGACAGGGGGCGAGCAATCAGCCCCAGCATTTT.

This chain joins TRBV27 and TRBJ2-2, with D possibly TRBD1 on 5 matching bases. V was pared by 5 bases and J by 3 bases, with 13 bases between. The CDR3 is 15 residues long. Germline V gene data show CDR1 as MNHEY and CDR2 as SMNVEV (reference sequence). The CDR3, as DNA: TGTGCCAGCAGTCCAAAAGCAGGGTACACCGGGGAGCTGTTTTTT. Protein product: CASSPKAGYTGELFF.